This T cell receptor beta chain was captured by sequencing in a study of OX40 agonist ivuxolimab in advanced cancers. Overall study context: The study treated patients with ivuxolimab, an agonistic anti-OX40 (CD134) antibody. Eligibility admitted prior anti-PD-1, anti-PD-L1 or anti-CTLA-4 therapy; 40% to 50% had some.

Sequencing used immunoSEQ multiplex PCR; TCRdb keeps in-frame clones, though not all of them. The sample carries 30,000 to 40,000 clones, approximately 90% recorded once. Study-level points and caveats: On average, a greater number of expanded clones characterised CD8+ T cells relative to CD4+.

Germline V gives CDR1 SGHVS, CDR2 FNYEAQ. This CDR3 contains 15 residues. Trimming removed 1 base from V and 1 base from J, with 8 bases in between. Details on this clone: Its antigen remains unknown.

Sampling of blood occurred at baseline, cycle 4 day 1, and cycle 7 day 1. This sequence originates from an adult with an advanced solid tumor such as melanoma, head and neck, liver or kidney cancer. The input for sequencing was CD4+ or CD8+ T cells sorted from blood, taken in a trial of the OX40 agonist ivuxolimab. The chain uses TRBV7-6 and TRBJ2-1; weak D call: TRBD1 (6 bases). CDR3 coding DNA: TGTGCCAGCAGCTTAGACAGGGAATCCTACAATGAGCAGTTCTTC. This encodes CASSLDRESYNEQFF.